A single sample is the source of the 21 T cell receptor beta chains below, sequenced in a study of CD8+CD57+ T cells in acquired aplastic anemia. It was genomic DNA that served as the template for profiling TCR beta VDJ and CDR3. Each CDR3 protein is one row after TCRdb ran MiXCR on the reads. The sample yields 150,000 or so distinct CDR3 sequences, 40% to 50% seen once. The patients chosen for sequencing had shown expansion of CD8+CD57+ cells (detected by flow cytometry). Sequencing was done on a sample of sorted CD4+, CD8+, or CD8+CD57+ T cells (not recorded which) from PBMCs. The origin of the receptors is a human donor with aplastic anemia.

About this clonotype: A much more abundant neighbour one base away suggests this may be a read error. V usage is TRBV11-1 and J usage is TRBJ2-4; maybe TRBD2 (5 bases). Germline CDR1 is SGHAT and CDR2 is FQDESV (reference sequence). The CDR3 totals 14 residues. Trimming left V 4 bases short and J 7 bases short, with 14 bases between. In nucleotides, the CDR3 is TGTGCCAGCAGCTCCTTTCCATCGGGGAACATTCAGTACTTC. This translates into CASSSFPSGNIQYF.

The J gene is TRBJ2-5, the V gene TRBV27; D might be TRBD2 (6 bases). V shed 3 bases and J shed 6 bases, with 14 bases lying between them. The CDR3 has 14 residues. The V gene's germline CDR1 is MNHEY and CDR2 SMNVEV (reference sequence). This CDR3 is CASSFGGLQKTQYF. The CDR3, as DNA: TGTGCCAGCAGTTTCGGGGGACTCCAGAAGACCCAGTACTTC.

This clonotype was recorded a few times. The chain employs TRBV2 and TRBJ2-7; 7 nucleotides align to TRBD2. With V trimmed by 5 bases and J by 4 bases, 8 bases remained unmatched. The CDR3 runs to 14 residues. Germline V gives CDR1 SNHLY, CDR2 FYNNEI. This CDR3 is CASSSLGGGYEQYF. CDR3 sequence (DNA): TGTGCCAGCAGTTCCCTGGGCGGGGGTTACGAGCAGTACTTC.

This clonotype was recorded many times. The chain is built from TRBV12-3 or TRBV12-4 and TRBJ2-7; 8 nucleotides match TRBD1. Unmatched junction bases numbered 12, after V lost 3 bases and J lost 5 bases. CDR3 length: 16 amino acids. This chain's CDR3 is CASSLSGQGRWDEQYF. Here the CDR3 DNA reads TGTGCCAGCAGTTTGAGTGGACAGGGTCGTTGGGACGAGCAGTACTTC.

The chain couples TRBV7-8 to TRBJ1-1, with D possibly being TRBD1 (6 bases). V was pared by 4 bases and J by 5 bases, with 11 bases between. Per germline, CDR1 SGHVS and CDR2 FQNEAQ. The CDR3 has 13 residues. As DNA, the CDR3 is TGTGCCAGCAGCTATGACCAGGGGACTGAAGCTTTCTTT. As protein: CASSYDQGTEAFF.

The V gene is TRBV7-6, the J gene TRBJ2-7; 10 positions agree with TRBD2. CDR1 and CDR2 from the germline V gene are SGHVS and FNYEAQ. This CDR3 is 16 amino acids long. J was trimmed by 6 bases and V by 1 base; bases with no gene match: 9. CDR3 bases: TGTGCCAGCAGCTTAGTATCGAGCGGGGGGGCAGTCGAGCAGTACTTC. Translation gives CASSLVSSGGAVEQYF.

This clonotype was observed at least ten times. The V call is TRBV12-3 or TRBV12-4, the J call TRBJ1-1; D uncertain. Trimming took off 7 bases at V and 6 bases at J, with 12 bases between the two ends. The CDR3 sequence is 12 residues long. CDR3 DNA sequence: TGTGCCAGCACGAGGAATGTCGCTGAAGCTTTCTTT. It specifies CASTRNVAEAFF.

This clonotype was observed at least ten times. The chain links TRBV7-2 to TRBJ2-6, with unresolved D. The CDR3 consists of 16 residues. CDR1 is SGHTA, CDR2 FQGNSA, per germline. The V gene lost 0 bases and the J gene lost 2 bases, with 8 bases spanning the gap. In DNA form, the CDR3 reads TGTGCCAGCAGCTTAGCTCTAGGAGCTGGGGCCAACGTCCTGACTTTC. Protein: CASSLALGAGANVLTF.

The genes are TRBV9 and TRBJ2-3, with D perhaps matching TRBD2 (6 bases). CDR1 is SGDLS, CDR2 YYNGEE, per germline. The CDR3 sequence is 15 residues long. V was trimmed by 0 bases and J by 1 base, leaving 9 bases between them. CDR3 nucleotide sequence: TGTGCCAGCAGCGTAGGCCCTAGCGGCACAGATACGCAGTATTTT. Its protein product is CASSVGPSGTDTQYF.

This sequence joins TRBV15 and TRBJ1-3; no firm D call. In germline, CDR1 is LNHNV, CDR2 YYDKDF (reference sequence). Trimming took off 5 bases at V and 8 bases at J, with 4 bases between the two ends. The CDR3 totals 10 residues. CDR3 coding DNA: TGTGCCACCAGCGACGACACCATATATTTT. Translated, it gives CATSDDTIYF.

CDR3 nucleotides: TGTGCCAGCAGCCTGGGACAGGAAGCCTACGAGCAGTACTTC. It codes for CASSLGQEAYEQYF. The chain has TRBV11-2 and TRBJ2-7, with 8 bases that match TRBD1. Per the germline V gene, CDR1 is SGHAT and CDR2 is FQNNGV. CDR3 length: 14 amino acids. The trim removed 5 bases at V and 2 bases at J, leaving 5 bases unmatched.

At least ten counts were recorded for this clonotype. The chain has TRBV7-6 and TRBJ2-3; D tentatively fits TRBD1 or TRBD2 (5 bases each). The germline V gene has CDR1 SGHVS and CDR2 FNYEAQ. V was cut by 3 bases and J by 0 bases, with 13 bases left in between. The CDR3 spans 16 residues. CDR3 in amino acids: CASSLGVGTSTDTQYF. CDR3 bases: TGTGCCAGCAGCTTGGGGGTCGGAACTAGCACAGATACGCAGTATTTT.

This clonotype has more than one count but fewer than ten. The chain couples TRBV15 to TRBJ2-1, with D possibly being TRBD2 (6 bases). There are 15 residues in the CDR3. Germline V gene sequence: CDR1 LNHNV, CDR2 YYDKDF (reference sequence). The V and J ends lost 5 bases and 0 bases respectively, with 11 bases between them. In DNA form, the CDR3 reads TGTGCCACCAGCCCGCGGGATATCTCCTACAATGAGCAGTTCTTC. Translating gives CATSPRDISYNEQFF.

This chain connects TRBV6-5 to TRBJ2-3, with D maybe TRBD1 (6 bases). Looked up from germline, CDR1 is MNHEY and CDR2 is SVGAGI. The CDR3 sequence is 16 residues long. Deletions cut 2 bases from V and 6 bases from J, with 18 bases between. CDR3: CASSYGQSTTGDTQYF. CDR3 coding DNA: TGTGCCAGCAGTTACGGACAGAGCACTACAGGGGATACGCAGTATTTT.

This clonotype was picked up many times. J is TRBJ1-5 and V is TRBV5-5; possibly TRBD1 for D (5 bases). Germline V gene lookup returns CDR1 SGHKS and CDR2 YYEKEE (reference sequence). The CDR3 loop spans 17 amino acids. The V gene lost 3 bases and the J gene lost 0 bases, with 16 bases spanning the gap. CDR3 protein: CASSSGLTAISNQPQHF. CDR3 in DNA: TGTGCCAGCAGCTCCGGACTGACAGCGATTAGCAATCAGCCCCAGCATTTT. Variable domain in full (rest from reference TRBV5-5 and TRBJ1-5): DAGVTQSPTHLIKTRGQQVTLRCSPISGHKSVSWYQQVLGQGPQFIFQYYEKEERGRGNFPDRFSARQFPNYSSELNVNALLLGDSALYLCASSSGLTAISNQPQHFGDGTRLSIL.

This clonotype was recorded at least ten times. The V and J genes are TRBV5-1 and TRBJ1-2, with 7 bases aligning to TRBD1. The V segment lost 4 bases and the J segment 4 bases; nucleotides outside the gene matches: 7. Germline V gene sequence: CDR1 SGHRS, CDR2 YFSETQ. This CDR3 has 14 amino acids. Written as DNA, the CDR3 is TGCGCCAGCAGCCTTGGGGAGGGGGCCTATGGCTACACCTTC. Protein sequence: CASSLGEGAYGYTF.

The rearrangement uses TRBV29-1 and TRBJ2-7; 9 nucleotides match TRBD1. This CDR3 has 13 residues. CDR1 is SQVTM, CDR2 ANQGSEA, per germline. V lost 1 base, J lost 2 bases, and 0 bases stayed unmatched. The DNA for the CDR3 is TGCAGCGTTGAAGGGGACAGGGCCTACGAGCAGTACTTC. Protein: CSVEGDRAYEQYF.

The V and J genes are TRBV11-2 and TRBJ2-7, with 12 bases lining up with TRBD1. The germline V gene has CDR1 SGHAT and CDR2 FQNNGV. CDR3 length equals 18 residues. The V segment lost 5 bases and the J segment 1 base; nucleotides outside the gene matches: 12. This CDR3 reads CASSPGQGASPRSYEQYF. CDR3 coding DNA: TGTGCCAGCAGCCCGGGACAGGGGGCGAGTCCGCGGTCCTACGAGCAGTACTTC.

On this clonotype: One end of the junction fails to match germline, which may point to a read error. This chain connects TRBV4-2 to TRBJ2-1; D perhaps matches TRBD1 (6 bases). Germline-derived CDR1 and CDR2 are LGHNA and YNFKEQ. The CDR3 totals 16 residues. CDR3 bases: TGTGCCAGCAGCGCCTTGGGGGCCGGCTCCTACAATGGGCAGTTCTTC. Protein: CASSALGAGSYNGQFF.

The table lists this clonotype with a few counts. The chain's CDR3 is CAWSVLPPAPLAENEKLFF. The CDR3, as DNA: TGTGCCTGGAGTGTACTGCCCCCGGCTCCCCTGGCGGAAAATGAAAAACTGTTTTTT. This chain uses TRBV30 with TRBJ1-4; D gene uncertain. The CDR3 loop spans 19 amino acids. Germline CDR1 reads GTSNPN; CDR2 reads SVGIG (reference sequence). Trimming removed 0 bases at V and 5 bases at J, with 25 bases between.

This clonotype was observed many times. The chain carries TRBV13 and TRBJ1-2, with D hard to call. Between the trimmed V and J ends, which lost 0 bases and 8 bases, there was a span of 4 bases. The CDR3 has 11 amino acids. Germline CDR1 reads PRHDT; CDR2 reads FYEKMQ (reference sequence). The chain's CDR3 is CASSLGGGYTF. The CDR3 nucleotides are TGTGCCAGCAGCTTAGGTGGGGGCTACACCTTC.